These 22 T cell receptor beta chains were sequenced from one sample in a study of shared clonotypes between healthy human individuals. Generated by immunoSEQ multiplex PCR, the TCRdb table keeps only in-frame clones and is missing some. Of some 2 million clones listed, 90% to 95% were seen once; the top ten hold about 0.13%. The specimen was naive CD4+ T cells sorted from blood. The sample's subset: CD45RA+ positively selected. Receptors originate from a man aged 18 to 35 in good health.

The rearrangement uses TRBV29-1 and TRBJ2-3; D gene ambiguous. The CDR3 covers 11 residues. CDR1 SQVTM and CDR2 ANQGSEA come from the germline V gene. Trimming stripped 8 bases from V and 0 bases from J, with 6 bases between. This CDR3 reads CSLSSTDTQYF. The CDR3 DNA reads TGCAGCTTAAGTAGCACAGATACGCAGTATTTT.

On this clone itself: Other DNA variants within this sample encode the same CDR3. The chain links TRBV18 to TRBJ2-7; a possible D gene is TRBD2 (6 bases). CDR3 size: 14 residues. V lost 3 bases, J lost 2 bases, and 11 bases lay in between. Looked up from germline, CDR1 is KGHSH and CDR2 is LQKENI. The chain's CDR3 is CASSPGTGAYEQYF. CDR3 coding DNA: TGTGCCAGCTCACCTGGGACTGGAGCCTACGAGCAGTACTTC.

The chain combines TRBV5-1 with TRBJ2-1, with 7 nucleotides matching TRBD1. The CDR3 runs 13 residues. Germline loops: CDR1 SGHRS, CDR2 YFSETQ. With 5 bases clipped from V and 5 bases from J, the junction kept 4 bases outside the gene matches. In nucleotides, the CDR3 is TGCGCCAGCAGTCAAGGGGGCCACAATGAGCAGTTCTTC. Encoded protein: CASSQGGHNEQFF. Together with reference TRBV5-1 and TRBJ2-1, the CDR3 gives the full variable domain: KAGVTQTPRYLIKTRGQQVTLSCSPISGHRSVSWYQQTPGQGLQFLFEYFSETQRNKGNFPGRFSGRQFSNSRSEMNVSTLELGDSALYLCASSQGGHNEQFFGPGTRLTVL.

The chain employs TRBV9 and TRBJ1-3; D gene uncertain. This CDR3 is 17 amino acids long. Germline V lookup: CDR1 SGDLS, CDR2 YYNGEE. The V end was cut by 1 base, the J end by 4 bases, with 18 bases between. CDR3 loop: CASSVMSEGIGGNTIYF. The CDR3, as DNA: TGTGCCAGCAGCGTAATGTCGGAGGGCATCGGCGGAAACACCATATATTTT.

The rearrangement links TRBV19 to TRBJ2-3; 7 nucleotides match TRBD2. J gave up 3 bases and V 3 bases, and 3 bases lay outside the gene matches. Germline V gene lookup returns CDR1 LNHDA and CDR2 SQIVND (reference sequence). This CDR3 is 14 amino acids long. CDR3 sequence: CASSIGLGTDTQYF. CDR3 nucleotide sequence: TGTGCCAGTAGTATTGGACTAGGAACAGATACGCAGTATTTT.

The CDR3 is CASSPPGERGAFF. CDR3 bases: TGTGCCAGCAGTCCACCCGGGGAGAGGGGAGCTTTCTTT. The chain couples TRBV6-5 to TRBJ1-1; maybe TRBD1 (5 bases). V lost 5 bases to trimming and J lost 10 bases, with 17 bases between them. Germline CDR1 and CDR2: MNHEY and SVGAGI. The CDR3 spans 13 residues.

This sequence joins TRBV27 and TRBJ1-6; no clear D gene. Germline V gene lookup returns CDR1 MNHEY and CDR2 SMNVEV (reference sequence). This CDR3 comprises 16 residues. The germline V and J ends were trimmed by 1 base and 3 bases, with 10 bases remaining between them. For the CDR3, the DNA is TGTGCCAGCAGTTTATTAGGAGTTATCTATAATTCACCCCTCCACTTT. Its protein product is CASSLLGVIYNSPLHF.

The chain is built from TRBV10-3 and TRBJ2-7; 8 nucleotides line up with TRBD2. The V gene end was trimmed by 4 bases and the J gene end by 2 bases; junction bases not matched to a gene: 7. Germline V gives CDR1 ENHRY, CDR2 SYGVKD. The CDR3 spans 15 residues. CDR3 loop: CAISGGAGETYEQYF. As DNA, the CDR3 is TGTGCCATCAGTGGAGGAGCGGGAGAGACCTACGAGCAGTACTTC.

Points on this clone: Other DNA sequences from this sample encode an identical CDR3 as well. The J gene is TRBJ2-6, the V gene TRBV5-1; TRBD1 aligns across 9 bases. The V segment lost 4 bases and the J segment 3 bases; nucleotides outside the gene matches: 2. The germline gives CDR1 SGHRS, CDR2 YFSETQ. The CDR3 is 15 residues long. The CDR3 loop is CASSGQGSGANVLTF. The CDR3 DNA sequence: TGCGCCAGCAGCGGACAGGGGAGTGGGGCCAACGTCCTGACTTTC.

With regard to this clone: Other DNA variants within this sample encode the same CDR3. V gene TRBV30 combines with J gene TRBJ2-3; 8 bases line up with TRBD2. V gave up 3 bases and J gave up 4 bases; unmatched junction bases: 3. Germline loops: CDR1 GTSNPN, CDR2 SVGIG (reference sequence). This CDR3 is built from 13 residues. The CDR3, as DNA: TGTGCCTGGAGCGGGGGGGCCGCAGATACGCAGTATTTT. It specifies CAWSGGAADTQYF.

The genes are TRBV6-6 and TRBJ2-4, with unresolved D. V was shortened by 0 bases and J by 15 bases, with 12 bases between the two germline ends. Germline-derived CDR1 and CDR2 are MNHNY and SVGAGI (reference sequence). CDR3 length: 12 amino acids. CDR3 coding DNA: TGTGCCAGCAGTTACTCGATCACGGAGTGGTACTTC. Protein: CASSYSITEWYF.

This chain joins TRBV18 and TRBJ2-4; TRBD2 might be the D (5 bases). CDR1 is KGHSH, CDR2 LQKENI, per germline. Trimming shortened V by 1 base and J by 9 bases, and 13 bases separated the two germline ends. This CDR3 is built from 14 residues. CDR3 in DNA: TGTGCCAGCTCACCACTGGCACATGAGGGCATTCAGTACTTC. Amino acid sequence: CASSPLAHEGIQYF.

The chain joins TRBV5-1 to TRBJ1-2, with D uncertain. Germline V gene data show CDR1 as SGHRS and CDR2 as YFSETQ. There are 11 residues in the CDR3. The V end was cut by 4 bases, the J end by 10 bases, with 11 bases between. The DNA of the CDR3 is TGCGCCAGCAGCCCGGAGGAGATCTACACCTTC. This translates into CASSPEEIYTF.

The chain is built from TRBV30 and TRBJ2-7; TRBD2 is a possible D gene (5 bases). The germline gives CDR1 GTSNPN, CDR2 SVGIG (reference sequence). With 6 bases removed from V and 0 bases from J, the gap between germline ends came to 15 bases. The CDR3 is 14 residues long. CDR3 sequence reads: CACSRSGNSYEQYF. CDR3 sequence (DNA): TGTGCCTGTAGTCGTTCCGGGAACTCCTACGAGCAGTACTTC.

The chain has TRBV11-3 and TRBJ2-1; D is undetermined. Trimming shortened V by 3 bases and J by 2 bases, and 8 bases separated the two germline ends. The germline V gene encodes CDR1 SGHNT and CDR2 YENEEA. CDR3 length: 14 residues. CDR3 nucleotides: TGTGCCAGCAGCTTCGGGCTGACCTACAATGAGCAGTTCTTC. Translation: CASSFGLTYNEQFF.

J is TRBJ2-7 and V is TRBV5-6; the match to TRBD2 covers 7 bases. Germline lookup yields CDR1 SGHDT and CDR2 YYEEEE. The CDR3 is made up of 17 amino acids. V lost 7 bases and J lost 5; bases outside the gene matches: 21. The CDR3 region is CASPGSREQRDRDEQYF. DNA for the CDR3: TGTGCCAGCCCCGGTTCCCGCGAGCAGCGGGATAGGGACGAGCAGTACTTC.

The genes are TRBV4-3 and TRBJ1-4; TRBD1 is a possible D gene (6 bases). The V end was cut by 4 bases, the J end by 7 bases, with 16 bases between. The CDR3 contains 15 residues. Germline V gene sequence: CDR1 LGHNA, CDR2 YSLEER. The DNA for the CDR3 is TGCGCCAGCAGCCGACTGCAGGGGCCGGTTGAAAAACTGTTTTTT. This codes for CASSRLQGPVEKLFF.

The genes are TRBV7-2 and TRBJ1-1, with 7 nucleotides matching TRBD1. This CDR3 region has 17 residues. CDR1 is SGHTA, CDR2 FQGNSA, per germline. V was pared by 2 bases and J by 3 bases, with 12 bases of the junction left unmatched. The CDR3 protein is CASSLISRVRGDTEAFF. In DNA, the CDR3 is TGTGCCAGCAGCTTAATATCCAGGGTCAGGGGGGACACTGAAGCTTTCTTT.

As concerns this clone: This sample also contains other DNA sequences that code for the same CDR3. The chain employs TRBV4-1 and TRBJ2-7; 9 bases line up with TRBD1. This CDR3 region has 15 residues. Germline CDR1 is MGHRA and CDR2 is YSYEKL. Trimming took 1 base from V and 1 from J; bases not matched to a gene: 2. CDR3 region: CASSQGGTGSYEQYF. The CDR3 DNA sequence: TGCGCCAGCAGCCAAGGGGGGACAGGGTCCTACGAGCAGTACTTC.

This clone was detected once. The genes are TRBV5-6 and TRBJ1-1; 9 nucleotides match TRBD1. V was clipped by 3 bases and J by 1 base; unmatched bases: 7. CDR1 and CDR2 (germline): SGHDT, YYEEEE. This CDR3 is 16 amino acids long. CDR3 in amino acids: CASSSPNRGRNTEAFF. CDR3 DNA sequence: TGTGCCAGCAGCTCGCCTAACAGGGGGCGGAACACTGAAGCTTTCTTT.

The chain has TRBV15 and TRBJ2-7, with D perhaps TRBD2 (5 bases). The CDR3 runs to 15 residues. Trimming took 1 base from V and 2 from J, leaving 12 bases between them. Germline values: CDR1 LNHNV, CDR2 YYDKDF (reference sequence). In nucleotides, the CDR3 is TGTGCCACCAGCAGAGGGGGAGCGGAGGCCTACGAGCAGTACTTC. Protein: CATSRGGAEAYEQYF.

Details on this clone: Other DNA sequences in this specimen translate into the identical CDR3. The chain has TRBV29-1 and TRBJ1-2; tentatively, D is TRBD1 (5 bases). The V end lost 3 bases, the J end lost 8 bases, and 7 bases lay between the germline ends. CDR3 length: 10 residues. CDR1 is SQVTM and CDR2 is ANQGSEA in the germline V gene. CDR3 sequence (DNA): TGCAGCGTTGATGGGGACGGCTACACCTTC. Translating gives CSVDGDGYTF.